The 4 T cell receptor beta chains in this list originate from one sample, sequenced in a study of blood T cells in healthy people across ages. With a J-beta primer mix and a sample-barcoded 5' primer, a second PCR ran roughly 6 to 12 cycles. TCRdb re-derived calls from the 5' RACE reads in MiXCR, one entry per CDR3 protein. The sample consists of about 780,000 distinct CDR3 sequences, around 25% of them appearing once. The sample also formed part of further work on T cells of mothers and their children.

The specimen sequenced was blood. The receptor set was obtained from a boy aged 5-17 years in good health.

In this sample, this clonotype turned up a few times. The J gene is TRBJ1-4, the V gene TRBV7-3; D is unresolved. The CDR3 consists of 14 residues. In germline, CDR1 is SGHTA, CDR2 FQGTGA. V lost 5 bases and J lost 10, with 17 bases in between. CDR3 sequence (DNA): TGTGCCAGCAGCGCCCCCCCCTTCCCGGGAAAACTGTTTTTT. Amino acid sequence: CASSAPPFPGKLFF.

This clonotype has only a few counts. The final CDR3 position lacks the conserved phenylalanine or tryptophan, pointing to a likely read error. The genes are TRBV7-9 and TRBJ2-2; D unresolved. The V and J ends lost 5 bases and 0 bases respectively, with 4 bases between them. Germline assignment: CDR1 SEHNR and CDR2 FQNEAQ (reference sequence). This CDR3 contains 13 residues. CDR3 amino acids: CASSRSNTGELFL. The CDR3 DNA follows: TGTGCCAGCAGCAGGTCGAACACCGGGGAGCTGTTTCTT.

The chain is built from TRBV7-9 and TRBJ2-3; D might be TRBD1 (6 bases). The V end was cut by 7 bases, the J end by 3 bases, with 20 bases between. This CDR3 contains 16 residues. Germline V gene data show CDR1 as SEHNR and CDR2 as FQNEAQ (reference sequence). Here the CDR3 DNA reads TGTGCCAGCAACCTTCGGGACACCCAAGGTACAGATACGCAGTATTTT. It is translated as CASNLRDTQGTDTQYF.

This chain's CDR3 is CASSRGQVNTEAFF. The CDR3 nucleotides are TGTGCCAGCAGCCGGGGACAGGTGAACACTGAAGCTTTCTTT. The genes are TRBV5-5 and TRBJ1-1, with 8 bases that match TRBD1. Germline V gene lookup returns CDR1 SGHKS and CDR2 YYEKEE (reference sequence). The CDR3 sequence is 14 residues long. The ends lost 4 bases at V and 0 bases at J; junction bases unmatched: 2. The entire variable domain, with the rest obtained from reference TRBV5-5 and TRBJ1-1, is as follows: DAGVTQSPTHLIKTRGQQVTLRCSPISGHKSVSWYQQVLGQGPQFIFQYYEKEERGRGNFPDRFSARQFPNYSSELNVNALLLGDSALYLCASSRGQVNTEAFFGQGTRLTVV.